The next 32 T cell receptor beta chains were all read from a single sample in a study of shared clonotypes between healthy human individuals. Libraries were prepared by immunoSEQ multiplex PCR; TCRdb keeps only in-frame clonotypes and omits some of them. In the table there are roughly 330,000 clones, approximately 79% of which are singletons. The sample taken for sequencing was memory CD4+ T cells sorted from blood. Subset of the sample: CD45RA-negative fraction. These receptors all come from a young man in good health.

The V and J genes are TRBV20-1 and TRBJ2-1, with D perhaps TRBD2 (5 bases). Trimming pared 0 bases from V and 15 bases from J, leaving 12 bases between. CDR1 is DFQATT and CDR2 is SNEGSKA in the germline V gene (reference sequence). The CDR3 is made up of 11 amino acids. The CDR3, as DNA: TGCAGTGCTAGAGATCCCGACTATGCGTTCTTC. It yields the protein CSARDPDYAFF.

The rearrangement joins TRBV7-8 to TRBJ2-1, with 10 positions matching TRBD2. With 1 base clipped from V and 4 bases from J, the junction kept 4 bases outside the gene matches. This CDR3 spans 16 amino acids. Germline CDR1 SGHVS, CDR2 FQNEAQ. CDR3 in DNA: TGTGCCAGCAGCTTAGTAAGCGGGAGGGAGTACAATGAGCAGTTCTTC. Protein product: CASSLVSGREYNEQFF.

The chain has TRBV30 and TRBJ2-2; 10 bases are a match to TRBD2. The V segment lost 2 bases and the J segment 9 bases; nucleotides outside the gene matches: 9. CDR3 length equals 15 residues. The germline CDR1 and CDR2 sequences are GTSNPN and SVGIG (reference sequence). The CDR3 here is CAWSQGSGRGWELFF. In DNA, the CDR3 is TGTGCCTGGAGTCAAGGAAGCGGGAGGGGCTGGGAGCTGTTTTTT.

The chain couples TRBV11-2 to TRBJ1-5, with D unclear. The CDR3 is 18 residues long. Germline V lookup: CDR1 SGHAT, CDR2 FQNNGV. The V and J ends lost 0 bases and 6 bases respectively, with 21 bases between them. CDR3 sequence: CASSLDLIQVERAQPQHF. The CDR3, as DNA: TGTGCCAGCAGCTTAGATCTAATCCAGGTTGAGCGGGCTCAGCCCCAGCATTTT.

The J gene is TRBJ2-1, the V gene TRBV5-1; tentatively, D is TRBD1 (6 bases). V was trimmed by 4 bases and J by 1 base, leaving 12 bases between them. CDR3 length: 15 residues. Germline lookup yields CDR1 SGHRS and CDR2 YFSETQ. The CDR3 coding sequence is TGCGCCAGCAGCCGCACAGGGTTTTCCTACAATGAGCAGTTCTTC. As protein: CASSRTGFSYNEQFF.

This sequence joins TRBV11-2 and TRBJ1-2; TRBD1 matches at 7 bases. CDR3 length: 15 residues. Trimming at V came to 6 bases and at J to 8 bases, leaving 15 bases not matched to a gene. Germline V gene lookup returns CDR1 SGHAT and CDR2 FQNNGV. Here the CDR3 DNA reads TGTGCCAGCAGGGAAGAGACAGGGCGCTATGGGGGCTACACCTTC. It encodes CASREETGRYGGYTF.

The V gene is TRBV6-4, the J gene TRBJ2-2; the D gene is possibly TRBD2 (6 bases). The CDR3 sequence is 15 residues long. With 3 bases removed from V and 5 bases from J, the gap between germline ends came to 13 bases. The germline V gene has CDR1 MRHNA and CDR2 SNTAGT. In DNA form, the CDR3 reads TGTGCCAGCAGTGAGGAGGGCTCGGGAACCGGGGAGCTGTTTTTT. Its protein is CASSEEGSGTGELFF.

The chain recombines TRBV27 with TRBJ1-3, with D unresolved. V was clipped by 1 base and J by 0 bases, with 10 bases between them. The CDR3 loop spans 16 amino acids. Germline CDR1 reads MNHEY; CDR2 reads SMNVEV (reference sequence). The CDR3 spells CASSLLVRSSGNTIYF. Written as DNA, the CDR3 is TGTGCCAGCAGTTTATTAGTCCGAAGCTCTGGAAACACCATATATTTT.

V gene TRBV27 combines with J gene TRBJ2-1; 8 bases are shared with TRBD2. The CDR3 is 18 residues long. Looked up from germline, CDR1 is MNHEY and CDR2 is SMNVEV (reference sequence). V was pared by 2 bases and J by 4 bases, with 13 bases of the junction left unmatched. The CDR3 is CASSLRTAGGGEYNEQFF. The CDR3 region has the DNA TGTGCCAGCAGTTTACGGACCGCGGGGGGAGGGGAATACAATGAGCAGTTCTTC.

V and J are TRBV4-3 and TRBJ2-3, with D tentatively TRBD1 (6 bases). Germline CDR1 reads LGHNA; CDR2 reads YSLEER. V shed 0 bases and J shed 6 bases, with 16 bases lying between them. This CDR3 is built from 16 residues. The CDR3 region is CASSQEGQGMVDTQYF. The CDR3 DNA follows: TGCGCCAGCAGCCAAGAAGGCCAGGGGATGGTGGATACGCAGTATTTT.

Points on this clone: Other DNA sequences within the sample encode an identical CDR3. The V gene is TRBV11-2, the J gene TRBJ2-5, with 7 bases that match TRBD2. V was clipped by 1 base and J by 5 bases; unmatched bases: 4. This CDR3 has 14 residues. Germline assignment: CDR1 SGHAT and CDR2 FQNNGV. CDR3 region: CASSLGWGGETQYF. In nucleotides, the CDR3 is TGTGCCAGCAGCTTAGGGTGGGGGGGGGAGACCCAGTACTTC. Drawing the rest from reference TRBV11-2 and TRBJ2-5, the complete variable domain is EAGVAQSPRYKIIEKRQSVAFWCNPISGHATLYWYQQILGQGPKLLIQFQNNGVVDDSQLPKDRFSAERLKGVDSTLKIQPAKLEDSAVYLCASSLGWGGETQYFGPGTRLLVL.

The gene calls are TRBV29-1 and TRBJ2-3; D is unresolved. V was clipped by 7 bases and J by 2 bases, with 13 bases between them. Germline V gene sequence: CDR1 SQVTM, CDR2 ANQGSEA. This CDR3 has 13 amino acids. The CDR3 sequence is CSAHGRNTDTQYF. DNA for the CDR3: TGCAGCGCTCATGGGCGGAACACAGATACGCAGTATTTT.

The V gene is TRBV6-6, the J gene TRBJ2-7; D is unclear. This CDR3 is 14 amino acids long. Germline CDR1 and CDR2: MNHNY and SVGAGI (reference sequence). The germline V and J ends were trimmed by 2 bases and 0 bases, with 8 bases remaining between them. The DNA of the CDR3 is TGTGCCAGCAGTTACGTCGAGGCCTCCTACGAGCAGTACTTC. It encodes CASSYVEASYEQYF.

The V call is TRBV18, the J call TRBJ2-2, with TRBD2 identical over 9 bases. The germline V gene has CDR1 KGHSH and CDR2 LQKENI. Trimming at V came to 2 bases and at J to 9 bases, leaving 4 bases not matched to a gene. This CDR3 comprises 14 residues. CDR3 protein: CASSPNSGSRELFF. In nucleotides, the CDR3 is TGTGCCAGCTCACCAAATAGCGGGAGCCGGGAGCTGTTTTTT.

This clone was detected many times. This chain uses TRBV19 with TRBJ1-5; maybe TRBD1 (5 bases). The V end was cut by 1 base, the J end by 3 bases, with 10 bases between. The germline CDR1 and CDR2 sequences are LNHDA and SQIVND (reference sequence). The CDR3 consists of 15 residues. As DNA, the CDR3 is TGTGCCAGTAGTATAGGGGGCGGACTCAATCAGCCCCAGCATTTT. It specifies CASSIGGGLNQPQHF.

As for this clone: The junction does not match germline at one end; this may be a read error. The chain has TRBV27 and TRBJ2-2, with D unresolved. CDR1 is MNHEY and CDR2 is SMNVEV in the germline V gene (reference sequence). CDR3 length: 14 residues. CDR3 DNA sequence: TGTGCCGGCAGCCCCTCTAGGTTCACCGGGGAGCTGTTTTTT. It encodes CAGSPSRFTGELFF.

This chain's CDR3 is CASSQDGQETQYF. The DNA of the CDR3 is TGTGCCAGCAGTCAGGACGGCCAAGAGACCCAGTACTTC. This chain connects TRBV28 to TRBJ2-5; no definite D call. The CDR3 is 13 amino acids. Trimming removed 5 bases from V and 1 base from J, with 8 bases in between. Germline CDR1 is MDHEN and CDR2 is SYDVKM. The full variable domain, its missing parts supplied by reference TRBV28 and TRBJ2-5, is DVKVTQSSRYLVKRTGEKVFLECVQDMDHENMFWYRQDPGLGLRLIYFSYDVKMKEKGDIPEGYSVSREKKERFSLILESASTNQTSMYLCASSQDGQETQYFGPGTRLLVL.

The chain is built from TRBV18 and TRBJ2-1; no clear D gene. V lost 2 bases to trimming and J lost 0 bases, with 8 bases between them. The CDR3 loop spans 15 amino acids. Per the germline V gene, CDR1 is KGHSH and CDR2 is LQKENI. The CDR3 reads CASSPRSNSYNEQFF. Here the CDR3 DNA reads TGTGCCAGCTCACCAAGGAGTAACTCCTACAATGAGCAGTTCTTC.

The chain combines TRBV2 with TRBJ2-1; 9 bases agree with TRBD2. This CDR3 is built from 15 residues. The germline V gene encodes CDR1 SNHLY and CDR2 FYNNEI. Germline trimming cut 6 bases from V and 6 bases from J; bases unmatched to any gene: 9. CDR3 nucleotide sequence: TGTGCCAGCAGCAGTAGCGGGAGAGGTTCCAATGAGCAGTTCTTC. It translates to CASSSSGRGSNEQFF.

This clone turned up a few times. V and J are TRBV5-5 and TRBJ1-1; D unclear. With 1 base removed from V and 4 bases from J, the gap between germline ends came to 11 bases. Per the germline V gene, CDR1 is SGHKS and CDR2 is YYEKEE (reference sequence). This CDR3 contains 14 residues. The CDR3 DNA is TGTGCCAGCAGCTTGTATCCGCTAGGCACTGAAGCTTTCTTT. The encoded protein is CASSLYPLGTEAFF.

The chain uses TRBV9 and TRBJ1-6; tentatively, D is TRBD1 (5 bases). Trimming left V 2 bases short and J 7 bases short, with 13 bases between. Germline CDR1 is SGDLS and CDR2 is YYNGEE. This CDR3 comprises 15 residues. The CDR3 DNA follows: TGTGCCAGCAGCGTGGAGGGGTTAACAAATTCACCCCTCCACTTT. Protein product: CASSVEGLTNSPLHF. Looking up the rest from reference TRBV9 and TRBJ1-6 gives the full variable domain: DSGVTQTPKHLITATGQRVTLRCSPRSGDLSVYWYQQSLDQGLQFLIQYYNGEERAKGNILERFSAQQFPDLHSELNLSSLELGDSALYFCASSVEGLTNSPLHFGNGTRLTVT.

CDR3 nucleotide sequence: TGTGCCAGCAGGCTGATGGCGGGAGGATTTTCAGATACGCAGTATTTT. Translating gives CASRLMAGGFSDTQYF. V and J are TRBV5-6 and TRBJ2-3; 8 nucleotides align to TRBD2. Germline assignment: CDR1 SGHDT and CDR2 YYEEEE. V gave up 5 bases and J gave up 4 bases; unmatched junction bases: 12. This CDR3 spans 16 amino acids.

This sequence joins TRBV7-2 and TRBJ1-4, with D possibly being TRBD1 (5 bases). Trimming cost V 2 bases and J 8 bases, with 12 bases left between them. Germline V CDR1 and CDR2: SGHTA, FQGNSA. This CDR3 is 14 amino acids long. CDR3 in amino acids: CASSLYGDWEKLFF. The CDR3 DNA reads TGTGCCAGCAGCTTATATGGGGACTGGGAAAAACTGTTTTTT.

The chain couples TRBV27 to TRBJ2-1; 10 bases agree with TRBD2. The CDR3 runs 18 residues. The ends lost 2 bases at V and 0 bases at J; junction bases unmatched: 7. Germline V CDR1 and CDR2: MNHEY, SMNVEV (reference sequence). CDR3 in DNA: TGTGCCAGCAGTTTAATAGCGGGAGGTGTCAGCTCCTACAATGAGCAGTTCTTC. This codes for CASSLIAGGVSSYNEQFF.

V usage is TRBV2 and J usage is TRBJ2-1; tentatively, D is TRBD2 (6 bases). The CDR3 runs 15 residues. The germline CDR1 and CDR2 sequences are SNHLY and FYNNEI. Trimming cost V 7 bases and J 0 bases, with 13 bases left between them. CDR3 protein: CASIRDFSSYNEQFF. Here the CDR3 DNA reads TGTGCCAGCATAAGGGACTTTAGCTCCTACAATGAGCAGTTCTTC. The whole variable domain, remainder taken from reference TRBV2 and TRBJ2-1, is EPEVTQTPSHQVTQMGQEVILRCVPISNHLYFYWYRQILGQKVEFLVSFYNNEISEKSEIFDDQFSVERPDGSNFTLKIRSTKLEDSAMYFCASIRDFSSYNEQFFGPGTRLTVL.

The rearrangement links TRBV29-1 to TRBJ2-1, with D perhaps matching TRBD1 (6 bases). V lost 8 bases, J lost 7 bases, and 12 bases lay in between. Germline CDR1 and CDR2: SQVTM and ANQGSEA. This CDR3 has 11 residues. The CDR3 region is CSKMRGNEQFF. CDR3 nucleotide sequence: TGCAGCAAAATGAGGGGGAATGAGCAGTTCTTC.

The chain combines TRBV29-1 with TRBJ2-5, with 15 bases that match TRBD2. This CDR3 has 18 residues. Germline V lookup: CDR1 SQVTM, CDR2 ANQGSEA. V lost 7 bases, J lost 5 bases, and 17 bases stayed unmatched. The CDR3 protein is CSGHDRGTSGRKNETQYF. The CDR3 nucleotides are TGCAGCGGCCATGACAGGGGGACTAGCGGGAGGAAGAACGAGACCCAGTACTTC.

The chain combines TRBV5-1 with TRBJ1-4; 10 nucleotides align to TRBD1. V gave up 0 bases and J gave up 3 bases; unmatched junction bases: 5. The CDR3 sequence is 17 residues long. The germline CDR1 and CDR2 sequences are SGHRS and YFSETQ. This chain's CDR3 is CASSLGTGGSANEKLFF. The CDR3, as DNA: TGCGCCAGCAGCTTGGGGACAGGGGGATCGGCTAATGAAAAACTGTTTTTT.

CDR3 loop: CASTDRLNTIYF. CDR3 coding DNA: TGTGCCAGCACGGACAGGCTGAACACCATATATTTT. The chain joins TRBV27 to TRBJ1-3; 7 positions agree with TRBD1. Germline V gene sequence: CDR1 MNHEY, CDR2 SMNVEV (reference sequence). The CDR3 runs 12 residues. The V segment lost 7 bases and the J segment 7 bases; nucleotides outside the gene matches: 4.

This sequence joins TRBV5-6 and TRBJ1-5; TRBD1 matches at 9 bases. With V trimmed by 5 bases and J by 6 bases, 6 bases remained unmatched. CDR3 length equals 14 residues. The germline CDR1 and CDR2 sequences are SGHDT and YYEEEE. The CDR3: CASRDRGGVQPQHF. The CDR3 DNA reads TGTGCCAGCAGGGACAGGGGAGGGGTTCAGCCCCAGCATTTT. The full variable domain, its missing parts supplied by reference TRBV5-6 and TRBJ1-5, is DAGVTQSPTHLIKTRGQQVTLRCSPKSGHDTVSWYQQALGQGPQFIFQYYEEEERQRGNFPDRFSGHQFPNYSSELNVNALLLGDSALYLCASRDRGGVQPQHFGDGTRLSIL.

The chain uses TRBV5-1 and TRBJ1-1, with TRBD1 matching over 8 bases. The germline gives CDR1 SGHRS, CDR2 YFSETQ. The CDR3 totals 13 residues. Unmatched junction bases numbered 7, after V lost 7 bases and J lost 5 bases. CDR3 sequence reads: CASGWTGKTEAFF. CDR3 nucleotide sequence: TGCGCCAGCGGATGGACAGGGAAGACTGAAGCTTTCTTT.

The genes are TRBV2 and TRBJ2-3; no clear D. Trimming pared 8 bases from V and 2 bases from J, leaving 8 bases between. This CDR3 has 12 amino acids. Germline CDR1 SNHLY, CDR2 FYNNEI. Here the CDR3 reads CASGVHTDTQYF. The CDR3 DNA sequence: TGTGCCAGCGGGGTACACACAGATACGCAGTATTTT.